These 28 T cell receptor beta chains came from one sample sequenced in a study of monozygotic twins with inflammatory bowel disease. TCRdb re-called the 5' RACE reads; one entry per CDR3 protein, DNA not given. The specimen's table records fewer than 550,000 distinct CDR3 sequences. The sequencing input was blood. Every receptor here comes from a human donor with ulcerative colitis or Crohn's disease, or a healthy co-twin of an affected twin (not recorded which).

V usage is TRBV5-1 and J usage is TRBJ2-1; TCRdb lists TRBD1, though no DNA is available to test this call. In germline, CDR1 is SGHRS, CDR2 YFSETQ. This CDR3 spans 17 amino acids. CDR3 region: CASSPDRGRSPLNEQFF.

The chain recombines TRBV4-1 with TRBJ2-3; the TCRdb call, TRBD1, lacks DNA for checking. The CDR3 consists of 14 residues. Germline CDR1 and CDR2: MGHRA and YSYEKL. The CDR3 reads CASSQIPVTDTQYF.

The V and J genes are TRBV10-3 and TRBJ1-2; as DNA is missing, the TRBD1 call by TCRdb cannot be tested. The CDR3 covers 13 residues. Germline V lookup: CDR1 ENHRY, CDR2 SYGVKD. CDR3 sequence reads: CAITGQGKYGYTF.

This chain uses TRBV7-8 with TRBJ2-1; TCRdb returns TRBD2, unconfirmable since there is no DNA. Germline loops: CDR1 SGHVS, CDR2 FQNEAQ. The CDR3 length is 16 residues. The CDR3 is CASSLVGLSSYNEQFF.

V and J are TRBV20-1 and TRBJ2-1; TCRdb's D call, TRBD1, is unchecked because there is no DNA. CDR1 is DFQATT and CDR2 is SNEGSKA in the germline V gene (reference sequence). This CDR3 contains 14 residues. CDR3 loop: CSALDRERDNEQFF.

This chain uses TRBV27 with TRBJ2-2. Germline V gene lookup returns CDR1 MNHEY and CDR2 SMNVEV (reference sequence). The CDR3 has 15 amino acids. CDR3 amino acids: CASSLYGTRTGELFF.

The V and J genes are TRBV4-1 and TRBJ1-1; TCRdb reports TRBD1, a call that lacks DNA to check it against. The CDR3 length is 15 residues. Per germline, CDR1 MGHRA and CDR2 YSYEKL. The CDR3 spells CASSPTRGRDTEAFF.

The CDR3 region is CASSRADSPLHF. J is TRBJ1-6 and V is TRBV27. CDR3 length equals 12 residues. The germline gives CDR1 MNHEY, CDR2 SMNVEV (reference sequence).

The gene calls are TRBV5-6 and TRBJ1-5; the D gene TCRdb calls, TRBD1, cannot be checked with no DNA. The germline V gene has CDR1 SGHDT and CDR2 YYEEEE. The CDR3 loop spans 13 amino acids. CDR3 in amino acids: CASSLASGQPQHF.

This chain links TRBV4-2 with TRBJ2-5; TCRdb lists TRBD1, though no DNA is available to test this call. Germline values: CDR1 LGHNA, CDR2 YNFKEQ. This CDR3 comprises 15 residues. Here the CDR3 reads CASSPSGRDRETQYF.

The gene calls are TRBV6-2 or TRBV6-3 and TRBJ2-3; no DNA is available, so the TRBD2 call from TCRdb remains unchecked. The CDR3 has 18 residues. The germline V gene encodes CDR1 MNHEY and CDR2 SVGEGT. The CDR3 here is CASSFLRRSGELTDTQYF.

The CDR3 sequence: CASILGQGLGNEQFF. This chain uses TRBV12-3 or TRBV12-4 with TRBJ2-1; TCRdb selects TRBD1, and the lack of DNA leaves this call unchecked. The CDR3 is 15 residues long.

The rearrangement links TRBV28 to TRBJ2-2; TCRdb outputs TRBD2, but without DNA this stays unchecked. The CDR3 is 17 amino acids. Germline CDR1 and CDR2: MDHEN and SYDVKM. CDR3 sequence reads: CASSLTTLARAAGELFF.

This chain links TRBV4-1 with TRBJ2-5; lacking DNA, the TRBD1 call made by TCRdb goes unchecked. Germline V gene lookup returns CDR1 MGHRA and CDR2 YSYEKL. The CDR3 runs 15 residues. The CDR3 is CASSLTGTGKETQYF.

The V and J genes are TRBV6-5 and TRBJ2-1; the TCRdb call, TRBD2, lacks DNA for checking. Per the germline V gene, CDR1 is MNHEY and CDR2 is SVGAGI. There are 17 residues in the CDR3. CDR3 sequence: CASSSTAKQSSYNEQFF.

J is TRBJ2-7 and V is TRBV29-1; TCRdb lists TRBD2, though no DNA is available to test this call. The CDR3 is 17 amino acids. The V gene's germline CDR1 is SQVTM and CDR2 ANQGSEA. CDR3: CNGEGTQGPRSSYEQYF.

The chain couples TRBV7-2 to TRBJ2-2; lacking DNA, the TRBD1 call made by TCRdb goes unchecked. CDR3 length: 14 residues. Germline CDR1 reads SGHTA; CDR2 reads FQGNSA. The CDR3 protein is CASSLGWGTGELFF.

The chain combines TRBV7-2 with TRBJ1-1. The CDR3 consists of 14 residues. The germline CDR1 and CDR2 sequences are SGHTA and FQGNSA. CDR3 protein: CASSFDGRNTEAFF. Full variable domain (rest looked up from reference TRBV7-2 and TRBJ1-1): GAGVSQSPSNKVTEKGKDVELRCDPISGHTALYWYRQSLGQGLEFLIYFQGNSAPDKSGLPSDRFSAERTGGSVSTLTIQRTQQEDSAVYLCASSFDGRNTEAFFGQGTRLTVV.

The chain joins TRBV5-4 to TRBJ2-7; TCRdb picks TRBD2, but there is no DNA to check that call. This CDR3 contains 13 residues. Per the germline V gene, CDR1 is SGHNT and CDR2 is YYREEE (reference sequence). The CDR3 sequence: CASSRTSTHEQYF.

The V and J genes are TRBV7-9 and TRBJ1-6; the D gene TCRdb calls, TRBD1, cannot be checked with no DNA. Germline V gene sequence: CDR1 SEHNR, CDR2 FQNEAQ (reference sequence). This CDR3 spans 15 amino acids. The chain's CDR3 is CASSPTGIPNSPLHF.

This chain links TRBV29-1 with TRBJ2-4; TCRdb's D gene call, TRBD1, goes unchecked for lack of DNA. The CDR3 consists of 14 residues. Germline V gene lookup returns CDR1 SQVTM and CDR2 ANQGSEA. This chain's CDR3 is CSVEQGEFRNIQYF. Based on the CDR3 plus reference TRBV29-1 and TRBJ2-4, the full variable domain is SAVISQKPSRDICQRGTSLTIQCQVDSQVTMMFWYRQQPGQSLTLIATANQGSEATYESGFVIDKFPISRPNLTFSTLTVSNMSPEDSSIYLCSVEQGEFRNIQYFGAGTRLSVL.

The chain couples TRBV20-1 to TRBJ2-1; TCRdb reports TRBD2, a call that lacks DNA to check it against. CDR3 length equals 14 residues. Germline CDR1 is DFQATT and CDR2 is SNEGSKA (reference sequence). This CDR3 reads CSARESGGYNEQFF.

The chain has TRBV11-2 and TRBJ1-1; TCRdb returns TRBD1, unconfirmable since there is no DNA. Per germline, CDR1 SGHAT and CDR2 FQNNGV. CDR3 length equals 15 residues. The CDR3 loop reads CASSLARDMNTEAFF.

The V and J genes are TRBV27 and TRBJ2-1; checking the TCRdb D call of TRBD2 is not possible without DNA. The CDR3 totals 14 residues. The germline gives CDR1 MNHEY, CDR2 SMNVEV (reference sequence). CDR3 protein: CASSLRGTLNEQFF.

The chain uses TRBV10-3 and TRBJ2-1; TCRdb lists TRBD2, though no DNA is available to test this call. Germline CDR1 and CDR2: ENHRY and SYGVKD. This CDR3 is 15 amino acids long. CDR3 in amino acids: CAISSGSYSYNEQFF.

V gene TRBV5-1 combines with J gene TRBJ2-3; TCRdb gives TRBD1 as the D gene, but with no DNA this cannot be confirmed. Germline CDR1 and CDR2: SGHRS and YFSETQ. The CDR3 length is 16 residues. CDR3 protein: CASSFGQGGGTDTQYF.

This chain joins TRBV5-1 and TRBJ2-1; the TRBD2 assignment by TCRdb is unverifiable without DNA. From germline, CDR1 is SGHRS and CDR2 YFSETQ. The CDR3 totals 19 residues. CDR3 region: CASSPEGRASGRSYNEQFF.

The chain links TRBV13 to TRBJ2-1; TCRdb designates TRBD2, a call that cannot be tested without DNA. The CDR3 is 17 amino acids. CDR1 and CDR2 from the germline V gene are PRHDT and FYEKMQ (reference sequence). This CDR3 is CASSPRRGAGAYNEQFF.